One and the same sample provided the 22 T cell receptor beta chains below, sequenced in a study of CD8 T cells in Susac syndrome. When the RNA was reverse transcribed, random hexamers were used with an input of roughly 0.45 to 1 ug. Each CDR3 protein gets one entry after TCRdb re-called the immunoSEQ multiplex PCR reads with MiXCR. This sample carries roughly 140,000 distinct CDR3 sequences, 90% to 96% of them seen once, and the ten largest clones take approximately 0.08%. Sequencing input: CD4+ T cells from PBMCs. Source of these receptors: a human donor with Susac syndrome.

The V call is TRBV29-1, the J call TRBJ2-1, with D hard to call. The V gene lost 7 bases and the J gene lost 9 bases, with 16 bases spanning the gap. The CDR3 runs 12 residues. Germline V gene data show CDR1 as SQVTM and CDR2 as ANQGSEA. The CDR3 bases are TGCAGCGCGTCCCCTATGGGTCGTGAGCAGTTCTTC. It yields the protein CSASPMGREQFF.

The CDR3 spells CSARVAGLADHYEQYF. The CDR3 DNA reads TGCAGTGCTAGAGTTGCCGGACTAGCGGACCACTACGAGCAGTACTTC. The rearrangement links TRBV20-1 to TRBJ2-7; 10 bases align to TRBD2. Germline V CDR1 and CDR2: DFQATT, SNEGSKA (reference sequence). V was pared by 1 base and J by 3 bases, with 9 bases of the junction left unmatched. The CDR3 contains 16 residues.

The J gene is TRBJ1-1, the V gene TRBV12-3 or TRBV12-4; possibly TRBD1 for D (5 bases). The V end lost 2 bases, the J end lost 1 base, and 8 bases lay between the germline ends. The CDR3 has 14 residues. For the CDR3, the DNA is TGTGCCAGCAGTTTATACCAGGGGAACACTGAAGCTTTCTTT. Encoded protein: CASSLYQGNTEAFF.

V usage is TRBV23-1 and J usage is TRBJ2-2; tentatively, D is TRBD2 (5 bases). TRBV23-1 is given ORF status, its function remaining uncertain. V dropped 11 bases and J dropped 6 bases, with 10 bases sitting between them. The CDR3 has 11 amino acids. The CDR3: CAHLAPGELFF. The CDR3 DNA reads TGCGCCCATCTAGCCCCCGGGGAGCTGTTTTTT.

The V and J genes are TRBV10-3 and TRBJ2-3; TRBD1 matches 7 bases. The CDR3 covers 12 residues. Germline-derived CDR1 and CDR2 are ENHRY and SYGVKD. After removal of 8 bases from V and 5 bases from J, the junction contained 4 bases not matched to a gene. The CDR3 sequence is CAIAQGEDTQYF. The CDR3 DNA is TGTGCCATCGCCCAGGGGGAAGATACGCAGTATTTT.

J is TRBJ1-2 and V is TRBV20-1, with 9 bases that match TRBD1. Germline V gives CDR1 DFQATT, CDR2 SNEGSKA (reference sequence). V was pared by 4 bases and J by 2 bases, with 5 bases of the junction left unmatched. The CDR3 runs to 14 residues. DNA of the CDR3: TGCAGTGCTACCATCGGACAGGGGAACTATGGCTACACCTTC. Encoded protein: CSATIGQGNYGYTF.

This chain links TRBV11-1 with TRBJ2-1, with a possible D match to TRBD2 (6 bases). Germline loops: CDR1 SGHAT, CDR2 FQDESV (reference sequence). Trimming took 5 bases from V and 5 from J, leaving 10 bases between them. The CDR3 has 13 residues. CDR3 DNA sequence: TGTGCCAGCAGCCAGAGGAGGGACAATGAGCAGTTCTTC. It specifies CASSQRRDNEQFF. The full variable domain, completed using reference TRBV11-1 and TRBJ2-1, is EAEVAQSPRYKITEKSQAVAFWCDPISGHATLYWYRQILGQGPELLVQFQDESVVDDSQLPKDRFSAERLKGVDSTLKIQPAELGDSAMYLCASSQRRDNEQFFGPGTRLTVL.

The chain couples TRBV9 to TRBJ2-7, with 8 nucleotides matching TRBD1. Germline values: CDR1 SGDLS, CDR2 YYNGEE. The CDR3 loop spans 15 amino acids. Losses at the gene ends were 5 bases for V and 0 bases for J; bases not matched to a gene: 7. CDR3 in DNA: TGTGCCAGCAGTCGACAGGGGTCGAGCTCCTACGAGCAGTACTTC. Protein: CASSRQGSSSYEQYF.

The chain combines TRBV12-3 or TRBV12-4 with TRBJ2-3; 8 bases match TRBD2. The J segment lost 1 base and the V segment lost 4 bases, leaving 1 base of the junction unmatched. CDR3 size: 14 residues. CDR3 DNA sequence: TGTGCCAGCAGTTACGGGGGGGGCACAGATACGCAGTATTTT. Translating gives CASSYGGGTDTQYF.

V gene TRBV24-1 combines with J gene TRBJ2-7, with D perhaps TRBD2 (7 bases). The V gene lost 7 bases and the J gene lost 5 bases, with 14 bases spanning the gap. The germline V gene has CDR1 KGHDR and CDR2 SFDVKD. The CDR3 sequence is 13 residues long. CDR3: CATRGGPGNEQYF. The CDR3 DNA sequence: TGTGCCACCAGGGGGGGGCCTGGAAACGAGCAGTACTTC.

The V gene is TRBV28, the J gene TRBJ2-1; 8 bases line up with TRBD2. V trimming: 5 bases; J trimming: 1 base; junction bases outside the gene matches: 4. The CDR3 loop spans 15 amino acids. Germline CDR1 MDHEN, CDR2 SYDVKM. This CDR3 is CASSPPSGSYNEQFF. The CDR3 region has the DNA TGTGCCAGCAGTCCCCCTAGCGGGTCCTACAATGAGCAGTTCTTC.

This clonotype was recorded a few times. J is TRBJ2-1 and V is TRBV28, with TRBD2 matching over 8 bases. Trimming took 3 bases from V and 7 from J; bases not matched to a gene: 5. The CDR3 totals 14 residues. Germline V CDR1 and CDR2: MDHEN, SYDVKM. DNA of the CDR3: TGTGCCAGCAGTTTGACGGGAGGGCCAAATGAGCAGTTCTTC. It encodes CASSLTGGPNEQFF.

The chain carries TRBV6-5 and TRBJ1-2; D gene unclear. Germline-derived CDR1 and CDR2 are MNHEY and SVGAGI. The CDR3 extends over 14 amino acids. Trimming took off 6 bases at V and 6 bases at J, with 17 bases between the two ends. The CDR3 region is CASRDDSRADGYTF. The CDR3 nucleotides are TGTGCCAGCAGAGATGACTCTAGGGCGGATGGCTACACCTTC.

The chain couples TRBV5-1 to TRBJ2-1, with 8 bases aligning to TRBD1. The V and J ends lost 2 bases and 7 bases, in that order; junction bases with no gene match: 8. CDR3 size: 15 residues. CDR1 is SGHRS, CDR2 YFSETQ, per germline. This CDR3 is CASSLFRTGRNEQFF. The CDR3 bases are TGCGCCAGCAGCTTATTTCGGACAGGGAGGAATGAGCAGTTCTTC.

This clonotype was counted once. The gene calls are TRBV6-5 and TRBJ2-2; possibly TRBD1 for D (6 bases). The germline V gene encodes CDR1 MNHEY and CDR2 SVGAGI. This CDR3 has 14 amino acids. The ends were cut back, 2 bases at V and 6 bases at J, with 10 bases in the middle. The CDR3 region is CASSYNRVAGELFF. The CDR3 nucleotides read TGTGCCAGCAGTTACAACAGGGTGGCCGGGGAGCTGTTTTTT.

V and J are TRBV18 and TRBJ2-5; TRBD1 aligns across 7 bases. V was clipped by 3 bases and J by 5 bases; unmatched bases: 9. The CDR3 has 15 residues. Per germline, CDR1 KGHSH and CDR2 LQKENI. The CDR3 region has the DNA TGTGCCAGCTCACCGGTGGCAGGGGGTGAGGAGACCCAGTACTTC. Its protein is CASSPVAGGEETQYF.

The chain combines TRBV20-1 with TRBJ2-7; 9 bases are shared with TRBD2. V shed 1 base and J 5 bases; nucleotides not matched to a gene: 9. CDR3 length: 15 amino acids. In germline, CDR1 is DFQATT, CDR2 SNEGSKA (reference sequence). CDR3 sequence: CSARGGSGSSDEQYF. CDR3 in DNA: TGCAGTGCTAGAGGTGGTAGCGGGAGTTCCGACGAGCAGTACTTC.

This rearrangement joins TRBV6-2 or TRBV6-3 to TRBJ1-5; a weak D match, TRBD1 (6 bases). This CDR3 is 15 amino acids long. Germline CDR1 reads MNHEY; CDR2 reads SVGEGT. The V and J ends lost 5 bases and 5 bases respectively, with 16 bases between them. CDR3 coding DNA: TGTGCCAGCAGTAGCCCCCGGGACACTTATCAGCCCCAGCATTTT. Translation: CASSSPRDTYQPQHF.

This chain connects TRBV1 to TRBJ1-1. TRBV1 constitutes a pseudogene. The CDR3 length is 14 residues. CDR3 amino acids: CTSSQDYFRPEAFF. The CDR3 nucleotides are TGCACCAGCAGCCAAGACTATTTTCGTCCTGAAGCTTTCTTT.

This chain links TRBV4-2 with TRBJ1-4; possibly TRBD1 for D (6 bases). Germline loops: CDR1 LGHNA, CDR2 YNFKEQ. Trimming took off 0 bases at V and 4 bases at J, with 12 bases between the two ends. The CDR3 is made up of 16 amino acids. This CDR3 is CASSQEVTGINEKLFF. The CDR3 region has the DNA TGTGCCAGCAGCCAAGAGGTGACAGGCATTAATGAAAAACTGTTTTTT.

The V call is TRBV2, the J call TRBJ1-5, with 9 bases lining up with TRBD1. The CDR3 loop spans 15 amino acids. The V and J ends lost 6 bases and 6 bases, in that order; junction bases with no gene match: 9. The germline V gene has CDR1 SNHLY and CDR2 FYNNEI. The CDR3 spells CASRSGQGTSQPQHF. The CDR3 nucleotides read TGTGCCAGCAGGTCGGGACAGGGAACCAGTCAGCCCCAGCATTTT.

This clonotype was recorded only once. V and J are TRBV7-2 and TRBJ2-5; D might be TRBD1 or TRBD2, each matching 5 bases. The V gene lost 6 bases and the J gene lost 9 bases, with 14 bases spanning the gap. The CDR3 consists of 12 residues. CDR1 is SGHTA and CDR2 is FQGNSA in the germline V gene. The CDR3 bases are TGTGCCAGCAGAAGGGACCTGGAGCCCCAGTACTTC. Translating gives CASRRDLEPQYF. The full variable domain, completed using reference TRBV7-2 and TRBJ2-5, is GAGVSQSPSNKVTEKGKDVELRCDPISGHTALYWYRQSLGQGLEFLIYFQGNSAPDKSGLPSDRFSAERTGGSVSTLTIQRTQQEDSAVYLCASRRDLEPQYFGPGTRLLVL.